This entry describes one T cell receptor beta chain. The antigen remains undetermined. These data come from a study of cytomegalovirus exposure and HLA in healthy donors. Study-wide results and limits: In vitro work confirmed that a few CMV-associated chains recognize CMV antigens. Some V segments, including TRBV6-2 and TRBV6-3, were excluded as indistinguishable.

The PCR was carried out with 60 Vbeta primers and 13 Jbeta primers. TCRdb's table, derived via immunoSEQ multiplex PCR, lists solely in-frame clones and lacks some. The sample totals 35,000 to 45,000 clones. J lost 6 bases, V lost 7 bases, and 9 bases had no gene match. CDR1 is MNHEY and CDR2 is SVGAGI in the germline V gene. CDR3 size: 15 residues. The chain joins TRBV6-5 to TRBJ2-2; 9 bases align to TRBD1. The clonotype comes from a man aged 35 to 55 in good health and CMV-seropositive. Sequenced input: PBMCs. CDR3 protein: CASKRQGVGAGELFF. The DNA of the CDR3 is TGTGCCAGCAAAAGACAGGGGGTGGGAGCCGGGGAGCTGTTTTTT.